The 27 T cell receptor beta chains listed next were all sequenced from one sample in a study of cytomegalovirus exposure and HLA in healthy donors. The PCR was carried out with 60 Vbeta primers and 13 Jbeta primers. Sequencing was performed with immunoSEQ multiplex PCR; in TCRdb, only in-frame clones are kept and a portion is missing. The sample lists over 90,000 clones, approximately 79% seen once, with 19% in the top ten. Sequencing was carried out using PBMCs. Every receptor here comes from a woman aged 55 to 70 in good health and CMV-seropositive.

This sequence joins TRBV2 and TRBJ1-5, with D unresolved. Germline CDR1 and CDR2: SNHLY and FYNNEI. The CDR3 runs to 14 residues. The germline V and J ends were trimmed by 8 bases and 0 bases, with 11 bases remaining between them. The CDR3 nucleotides are TGTGCCAGCTCCTTCACATCTAGCAATCAGCCCCAGCATTTT. This translates into CASSFTSSNQPQHF. Full variable domain (rest looked up from reference TRBV2 and TRBJ1-5): EPEVTQTPSHQVTQMGQEVILRCVPISNHLYFYWYRQILGQKVEFLVSFYNNEISEKSEIFDDQFSVERPDGSNFTLKIRSTKLEDSAMYFCASSFTSSNQPQHFGDGTRLSIL.

The chain combines TRBV16 with TRBJ1-2; D gene ambiguous. CDR1 and CDR2 (germline): KGHSY, FQNENV. The CDR3 runs to 14 residues. Trimming left V 1 base short and J 2 bases short, with 8 bases between. As DNA, the CDR3 is TGTGCCAGCAGCCAATACTTTAACAACTATGGCTACACCTTC. It is translated as CASSQYFNNYGYTF.

The chain has TRBV5-1 and TRBJ1-1; D possibly corresponds to TRBD1 (6 bases). The germline V gene has CDR1 SGHRS and CDR2 YFSETQ. Trimming pared 4 bases from V and 0 bases from J, leaving 13 bases between. The CDR3 runs 15 residues. CDR3 sequence (DNA): TGCGCCAGCAGCCCCGCGGACAGAATGAACACTGAAGCTTTCTTT. Translated: CASSPADRMNTEAFF.

J is TRBJ2-1 and V is TRBV7-3, with TRBD1 matching 9 bases. The germline CDR1 and CDR2 sequences are SGHTA and FQGTGA. CDR3 size: 15 residues. V lost 2 bases to trimming and J lost 8 bases; unmatched junction nucleotides: 7. CDR3 in DNA: TGTGCCAGCAGCTTATCTCGGACAGGGGTCCATGAGCAGTTCTTC. This codes for CASSLSRTGVHEQFF. Full variable domain (rest looked up from reference TRBV7-3 and TRBJ2-1): GAGVSQTPSNKVTEKGKYVELRCDPISGHTALYWYRQSLGQGPEFLIYFQGTGAADDSGLPNDRFFAVRPEGSVSTLKIQRTERGDSAVYLCASSLSRTGVHEQFFGPGTRLTVL.

V gene TRBV7-9 combines with J gene TRBJ1-5, with TRBD1 matching 8 bases. V was clipped by 4 bases and J by 5 bases; unmatched bases: 7. The CDR3 length is 15 residues. Per germline, CDR1 SEHNR and CDR2 FQNEAQ (reference sequence). DNA for the CDR3: TGTGCCAGCAGCTATGGACAGGGTCTTTATCAGCCCCAGCATTTT. This codes for CASSYGQGLYQPQHF.

Turning to this clone: A read error may account for a junction end that differs from germline. The gene calls are TRBV7-9 and TRBJ2-7; the D gene is possibly TRBD2 (7 bases). Germline V lookup: CDR1 SEHNR, CDR2 FQNEAQ (reference sequence). The CDR3 is 17 residues long. The CDR3 region has the DNA TGTTCCAGCAGCTTAAGGGGGGGGGAAATGGGCCCCTACGAGCAGTACTTC. Protein: CSSSLRGGEMGPYEQYF.

V is TRBV5-4 and J is TRBJ2-7; 8 bases are a match to TRBD1. The V gene end was trimmed by 2 bases and the J gene end by 5 bases; junction bases not matched to a gene: 3. Germline CDR1 reads SGHNT; CDR2 reads YYREEE (reference sequence). The CDR3 runs to 13 residues. CDR3 in amino acids: CASSFPGGNEQYF. CDR3 sequence (DNA): TGTGCCAGCAGCTTCCCAGGGGGCAACGAGCAGTACTTC.

This clone was seen only once. A junction end diverges from the germline sequence, so it may reflect a read error. The genes are TRBV29-1 and TRBJ2-3; 7 nucleotides align to TRBD2. Germline V lookup: CDR1 SQVTM, CDR2 ANQGSEA. The CDR3 contains 13 residues. The CDR3 DNA reads as TGCAACGTTGGGACTACCGGGGCAGATACGCAGTATTTT. Its protein is CNVGTTGADTQYF.

This clone was observed once. The chain uses TRBV29-1 and TRBJ1-2; D gene ambiguous. This CDR3 region has 10 residues. The V gene lost 7 bases and the J gene lost 6 bases, with 9 bases spanning the gap. CDR1 is SQVTM, CDR2 ANQGSEA, per germline. The CDR3 region is CSAYRDGYTF. Written as DNA, the CDR3 is TGCAGCGCTTACAGAGATGGCTACACCTTC.

The rearrangement joins TRBV5-1 to TRBJ2-1; 9 positions match TRBD1. Germline-derived CDR1 and CDR2 are SGHRS and YFSETQ. The CDR3 consists of 13 residues. Trimming took 4 bases from V and 8 from J; bases not matched to a gene: 4. CDR3 sequence reads: CASSRGQGDEQFF. The CDR3 DNA sequence: TGCGCCAGCAGCCGGGGACAGGGTGATGAGCAGTTCTTC.

This clone was counted a single time. The rearrangement uses TRBV6-5 and TRBJ1-2, with D possibly TRBD1 on 6 matching bases. This CDR3 has 16 residues. Germline V gene sequence: CDR1 MNHEY, CDR2 SVGAGI. V lost 4 bases to trimming and J lost 1 base, with 16 bases between them. The CDR3 DNA is TGTGCCAGCAGTTCCCCCAGGGGTCCGATTAACTATGGCTACACCTTC. It translates to CASSSPRGPINYGYTF.

The chain carries TRBV4-2 and TRBJ2-2; no definite D call. This CDR3 has 14 residues. Germline assignment: CDR1 LGHNA and CDR2 YNFKEQ. Trimming pared 0 bases from V and 6 bases from J, leaving 8 bases between. In DNA, the CDR3 is TGTGCCAGCAGCCAAGATAGGAGTTCCGGGGAGCTGTTTTTT. Translation: CASSQDRSSGELFF.

The rearrangement uses TRBV7-9 and TRBJ2-2; D unclear. The CDR3 sequence is 13 residues long. V was cut by 5 bases and J by 6 bases, with 10 bases left in between. Germline lookup yields CDR1 SEHNR and CDR2 FQNEAQ (reference sequence). The CDR3, as DNA: TGTGCCAGCAGCGCCCTTGGCCCCGGGGAGCTGTTTTTT. Its protein is CASSALGPGELFF.

This clone was seen a few times. The chain is built from TRBV9 and TRBJ2-5, with 12 bases aligning to TRBD2. Losses at the gene ends were 4 bases for V and 4 bases for J; bases not matched to a gene: 5. The CDR3 totals 15 residues. Germline V gene data show CDR1 as SGDLS and CDR2 as YYNGEE. Here the CDR3 DNA reads TGTGCCAGCAGCCTTACGGGACTAGCGGGAGAGACCCAGTACTTC. Translating it yields CASSLTGLAGETQYF.

This rearrangement joins TRBV5-6 to TRBJ2-7; 7 nucleotides line up with TRBD1. After removal of 2 bases from V and 0 bases from J, the junction contained 8 bases not matched to a gene. Germline-derived CDR1 and CDR2 are SGHDT and YYEEEE. This CDR3 is built from 16 residues. Here the CDR3 DNA reads TGTGCCAGCAGCTTATTCGGTCAGGGGGTCTCCTACGAGCAGTACTTC. Amino acid sequence: CASSLFGQGVSYEQYF.

This clone was detected a few times. The rearrangement uses TRBV9 and TRBJ1-1, with D maybe TRBD1 (5 bases). Germline values: CDR1 SGDLS, CDR2 YYNGEE. Trimming shortened V by 4 bases and J by 0 bases, and 16 bases separated the two germline ends. The CDR3 runs 16 residues. CDR3 DNA sequence: TGTGCCAGCAGCAAAGGGGTAATCTACATGAACACTGAAGCTTTCTTT. It specifies CASSKGVIYMNTEAFF.

The rearrangement links TRBV18 to TRBJ2-7, with 10 bases lining up with TRBD2. The V gene end was trimmed by 2 bases and the J gene end by 3 bases; junction bases not matched to a gene: 4. The CDR3 is 15 residues long. Germline lookup yields CDR1 KGHSH and CDR2 LQKENI. The DNA of the CDR3 is TGTGCCAGCTCACCAGGACTAGCGGACATCTACGAGCAGTACTTC. Translated, it gives CASSPGLADIYEQYF.

This clone was seen only once. V is TRBV2 and J is TRBJ2-6; 11 positions agree with TRBD1. The CDR3 is 19 residues long. Germline lookup yields CDR1 SNHLY and CDR2 FYNNEI. Losses at the gene ends were 4 bases for V and 0 bases for J; bases not matched to a gene: 8. CDR3 sequence reads: CASSVIGQGAFSGANVLTF. CDR3 coding DNA: TGTGCCAGCAGTGTTATTGGACAGGGGGCTTTCTCTGGGGCCAACGTCCTGACTTTC. The full variable domain, its missing parts supplied by reference TRBV2 and TRBJ2-6, is EPEVTQTPSHQVTQMGQEVILRCVPISNHLYFYWYRQILGQKVEFLVSFYNNEISEKSEIFDDQFSVERPDGSNFTLKIRSTKLEDSAMYFCASSVIGQGAFSGANVLTFGAGSRLTVL.

The chain couples TRBV5-1 to TRBJ2-3; maybe TRBD2 (6 bases). The CDR3 consists of 16 residues. Germline V gives CDR1 SGHRS, CDR2 YFSETQ. Trimming took off 4 bases at V and 0 bases at J, with 15 bases between the two ends. CDR3 in DNA: TGCGCCAGCAGCCCCCCGACTAGTAAGAGCACAGATACGCAGTATTTT. Encoded protein: CASSPPTSKSTDTQYF.

The chain links TRBV5-1 to TRBJ1-6; D is unclear. The V and J ends lost 0 bases and 13 bases respectively, with 11 bases between them. The CDR3 is 13 amino acids. Germline V gene lookup returns CDR1 SGHRS and CDR2 YFSETQ. The CDR3 nucleotides read TGCGCCAGCAGCTTGGCCCGCGGTTCCCCCCTCCACTTT. It specifies CASSLARGSPLHF.

CDR3 region: CASSSSGGLARHEQYF. In DNA, the CDR3 is TGTGCCAGCAGCTCCTCGGGGGGACTAGCGCGCCACGAGCAGTACTTC. The chain joins TRBV7-6 to TRBJ2-7; 10 nucleotides align to TRBD2. J was trimmed by 5 bases and V by 4 bases; bases with no gene match: 11. Germline loops: CDR1 SGHVS, CDR2 FNYEAQ. CDR3 length: 16 amino acids.

The V and J genes are TRBV11-1 and TRBJ2-7; TRBD2 aligns across 11 bases. Trimming at V came to 5 bases and at J to 0 bases, leaving 3 bases not matched to a gene. The CDR3 has 15 residues. CDR1 is SGHAT and CDR2 is FQDESV in the germline V gene (reference sequence). The CDR3 region has the DNA TGTGCCAGCAGCCATGGACTAGCGGGCTCCTACGAGCAGTACTTC. It codes for CASSHGLAGSYEQYF.

This clone has more than one count but fewer than ten. The gene calls are TRBV2 and TRBJ1-1; perhaps TRBD1 as D (6 bases). Trimming shortened V by 7 bases and J by 1 base, and 10 bases separated the two germline ends. The CDR3 has 13 residues. Germline CDR1 SNHLY, CDR2 FYNNEI. The CDR3 here is CASNPDRNTEAFF. In nucleotides, the CDR3 is TGTGCCAGCAATCCGGACAGGAACACTGAAGCTTTCTTT. Full variable domain (missing parts from reference TRBV2 and TRBJ1-1): EPEVTQTPSHQVTQMGQEVILRCVPISNHLYFYWYRQILGQKVEFLVSFYNNEISEKSEIFDDQFSVERPDGSNFTLKIRSTKLEDSAMYFCASNPDRNTEAFFGQGTRLTVV.

This clone was seen once. The rearrangement joins TRBV9 to TRBJ2-3; D gene uncertain. Trimming shortened V by 0 bases and J by 2 bases, and 13 bases separated the two germline ends. CDR1 and CDR2 (germline): SGDLS, YYNGEE. This CDR3 is 16 amino acids long. CDR3 residues: CASSVGLVGVTDTQYF. The CDR3 nucleotides are TGTGCCAGCAGCGTAGGGTTGGTAGGAGTCACAGATACGCAGTATTTT.

The chain couples TRBV5-4 to TRBJ1-3; 10 bases agree with TRBD1. This CDR3 region has 16 residues. J was trimmed by 1 base and V by 5 bases; bases with no gene match: 6. CDR1 is SGHNT, CDR2 YYREEE, per germline (reference sequence). CDR3 loop: CASSRTGGLSGNTIYF. As DNA, the CDR3 is TGTGCCAGCAGTAGGACAGGGGGACTATCTGGAAACACCATATATTTT.

This chain uses TRBV4-2 with TRBJ1-2; unclear D gene. Trimming took off 1 base at V and 0 bases at J, with 6 bases between the two ends. The length of the CDR3 is 14 residues. Germline V gene sequence: CDR1 LGHNA, CDR2 YNFKEQ. As DNA, the CDR3 is TGTGCCAGCAGCCAAGGTACGGCTAACTATGGCTACACCTTC. Amino acids: CASSQGTANYGYTF.

This chain's CDR3 is CAWSVLAGSDTQYF. In nucleotides, the CDR3 is TGTGCCTGGAGTGTACTAGCGGGATCAGATACGCAGTATTTT. The chain recombines TRBV30 with TRBJ2-3; 10 bases line up with TRBD2. The CDR3 is 14 residues long. Germline CDR1 GTSNPN, CDR2 SVGIG (reference sequence). V was pared by 0 bases and J by 4 bases, with 1 base of the junction left unmatched.